These T cell receptor beta chains were read from a single sample in a study of shared clonotypes between healthy human individuals. Measured with immunoSEQ multiplex PCR; TCRdb has only the in-frame clones, and not every one. Of around 990,000 clones detected, 77% appear once; the ten largest clones hold approximately 0.9%. Sequenced: memory CD4+ T cells from PBMCs. These TCRs come from a man younger than 35 in good health. Some clones in this sample may be carry-over from other donors' samples. Both conserved end residues are part of each CDR3. The D gene is left open where the match is weak. Part of the rows lack a size; the others show once, few, many or a class for expanded clones.

D	V	J	size	CDR3	DNA
NA	TRBV7-7	TRBJ2-3	NA	CASSLGTHSDTQYF	TGTGCTAGCAGCTTAGGGACACACTCCGATACGCAGTATTTT
TRBD2	TRBV5-4	TRBJ2-1	NA	CASSPGGASGSNEQFF	TGTGCCAGCAGCCCCGGGGGGGCTAGCGGGAGTAATGAGCAGTTCTTC
TRBD2	TRBV6-5	TRBJ2-1	NA	CASGRTSGYYNEQFF	TGTGCCAGCGGGCGCACTAGCGGGTATTACAATGAGCAGTTCTTC
NA	TRBV28	TRBJ2-7	NA	CASSQSRYEQYF	TGTGCCAGCAGTCAAAGCCGTTACGAGCAGTACTTC
NA	TRBV29-1	TRBJ1-5	NA	CSVSDSLNQPQHF	TGCAGCGTATCGGACAGCCTGAATCAGCCCCAGCATTTT
NA	TRBV7-9	TRBJ2-3	NA	CASSSPRAGDTQYF	TGTGCCAGCAGCTCCCCGCGGGCAGGGGATACGCAGTATTTT
NA	TRBV19	TRBJ2-1	NA	CASSSLGGDNEQFF	TGTGCCAGTAGTTCATTGGGGGGTGACAATGAGCAGTTCTTC
NA	TRBV12-5	TRBJ2-2	few	CASSRDTGELFF	TGTGCTAGCTCCAGGGACACCGGGGAGCTGTTTTTT
TRBD1	TRBV30	TRBJ2-7	NA	CAWSTGAGSYEQYF	TGTGCCTGGAGCACAGGGGCCGGGTCCTACGAGCAGTACTTC
NA	TRBV4-1	TRBJ1-4	NA	CASSQALTPYEKLFF	TGCGCCAGCAGCCAAGCTTTGACACCTTATGAAAAACTGTTTTTT
NA	TRBV30	TRBJ1-6	NA	CAWSVRSPLHF	TGTGCCTGGAGTGTCCGTTCACCCCTCCACTTT
NA	TRBV2	TRBJ1-5	NA	CASRGTSSNQPQHF	TGTGCCAGCCGGGGGACATCTAGCAATCAGCCCCAGCATTTT
TRBD1	TRBV4-3	TRBJ1-4	NA	CASSQNRGPNEKLFF	TGCGCCAGCAGCCAGAACAGGGGCCCTAATGAAAAACTGTTTTTT
TRBD2	TRBV5-1	TRBJ2-1	few	CASSLRTSGRVTNEQFF	TGCGCCAGCAGCCTGCGGACTAGCGGGAGGGTAACAAATGAGCAGTTCTTC
NA	TRBV10-3	TRBJ1-5	many	CAISDSNQPQHF	TGTGCCATCAGTGATAGCAATCAGCCCCAGCATTTT
NA	TRBV2	TRBJ2-1	few	CASSESSHEQFF	TGTGCCAGCAGTGAATCTAGTCATGAGCAGTTCTTC
NA	TRBV30	TRBJ2-5	few	CAWRHQGGETQYF	TGTGCCTGGAGGCACCAGGGCGGAGAGACCCAGTACTTC
NA	TRBV10-3	TRBJ1-5	NA	CAISEYREGQPQHF	TGTGCCATCAGTGAGTACAGGGAAGGTCAGCCCCAGCATTTT
TRBD2	TRBV29-1	TRBJ2-3	NA	CSVEGGGLAGVGGSTDTQYF	TGCAGCGTTGAAGGCGGGGGACTAGCGGGAGTTGGGGGTAGCACAGATACGCAGTATTTT
TRBD1	TRBV11-2	TRBJ1-2	NA	CASSPDRSLGYGYTF	TGTGCCAGCAGCCCGGACAGGTCGCTTGGCTATGGCTACACCTTC
NA	TRBV6-1	TRBJ2-7	NA	CASSEAPDGGSSYEQYF	TGTGCCAGCAGTGAAGCCCCCGACGGAGGGAGCTCCTACGAGCAGTACTTC
NA	TRBV5-6	TRBJ2-5	NA	CASSSRWETQYF	TGTGCCAGCAGCTCTAGATGGGAGACCCAGTACTTC
NA	TRBV9	TRBJ2-6	NA	CASSPVPESGANVLTF	TGTGCCAGCAGCCCAGTACCGGAATCCGGGGCCAACGTCCTGACTTTC
NA	TRBV6-1	TRBJ1-2	once	CASSSQTEGYGYTF	TGTGCCAGCAGCTCACAGACCGAAGGCTATGGCTACACCTTC
NA	TRBV4-2	TRBJ1-2	NA	CASSPSLGDYGYTF	TGTGCCAGCAGCCCTAGTTTGGGGGACTATGGCTACACCTTC
NA	TRBV18	TRBJ2-7	NA	CASSPTQAFSYEQYF	TGTGCCAGCTCACCTACACAAGCCTTCTCCTACGAGCAGTACTTC
NA	TRBV5-1	TRBJ2-3	NA	CASSLKGQDSTDTQYF	TGCGCCAGCAGCTTGAAGGGCCAGGATAGCACAGATACGCAGTATTTT
TRBD1	TRBV28	TRBJ2-7	NA	CASSLGTGRGEQYF	TGTGCCAGCAGTTTAGGGACAGGCCGTGGGGAGCAGTACTTC
TRBD1	TRBV5-8	TRBJ1-2	few	CATLRGGGNYGYTF	TGTGCCACCCTCCGGGGAGGGGGCAACTATGGCTACACCTTC
NA	TRBV2	TRBJ2-7	NA	CASSQNGGPYEQYF	TGTGCCAGCAGTCAAAACGGGGGCCCCTACGAGCAGTACTTC
NA	TRBV7-2	TRBJ2-3	few	CASSPGASVPTQYF	TGTGCCAGCTCCCCCGGGGCTAGCGTCCCTACGCAGTATTTT
NA	TRBV2	TRBJ2-5	NA	CASSEERPSLYF	TGTGCCAGCAGTGAAGAAAGGCCTAGCCTGTACTTC
NA	TRBV28	TRBJ2-3	NA	CASSLSWQGRDTQYF	TGTGCCAGCAGTTTATCGTGGCAGGGGAGAGATACGCAGTATTTT
NA	TRBV6-5	TRBJ2-1	NA	CASNSAGPGHNEQFF	TGTGCCAGCAACAGTGCCGGCCCGGGCCACAATGAGCAGTTCTTC
TRBD1	TRBV5-1	TRBJ1-2	NA	CASSVGQDGYTF	TGCGCCAGCAGCGTGGGACAGGATGGCTACACCTTC
NA	TRBV2	TRBJ2-1	NA	CASTPPGDSIHNEQFF	TGTGCCAGCACCCCCCCGGGGGACTCGATTCACAATGAGCAGTTCTTC
TRBD1	TRBV2	TRBJ1-1	NA	CASRRQGANTEAFF	TGTGCCAGCAGACGACAGGGGGCGAACACTGAAGCTTTCTTT
TRBD2	TRBV5-1	TRBJ2-7	NA	CASSLGPTGTSANYEQYF	TGCGCCAGCAGCTTGGGGCCAACAGGGACTAGCGCGAATTACGAGCAGTACTTC
TRBD2	TRBV7-9	TRBJ2-7	NA	CASSRPGTSGSPSYEQYF	TGTGCCAGCAGCCGTCCCGGGACTAGCGGGAGTCCGTCCTACGAGCAGTACTTC
NA	TRBV5-1	TRBJ1-1	NA	CASSLAGSEAFF	TGCGCCAGCAGCTTGGCAGGGTCTGAAGCTTTCTTT